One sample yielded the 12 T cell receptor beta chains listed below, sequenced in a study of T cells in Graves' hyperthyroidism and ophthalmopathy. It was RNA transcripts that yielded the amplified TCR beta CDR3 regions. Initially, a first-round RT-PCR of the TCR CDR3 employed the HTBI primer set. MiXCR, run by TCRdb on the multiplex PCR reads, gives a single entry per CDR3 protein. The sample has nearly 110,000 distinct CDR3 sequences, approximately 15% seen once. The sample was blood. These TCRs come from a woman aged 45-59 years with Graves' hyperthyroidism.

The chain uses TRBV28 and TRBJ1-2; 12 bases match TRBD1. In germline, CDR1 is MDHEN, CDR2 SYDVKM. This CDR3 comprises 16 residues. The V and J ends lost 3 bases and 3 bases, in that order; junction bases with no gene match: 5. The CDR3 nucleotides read TGTGCCAGCAGTTTGGGGACAGGGGGCGGATACTATGGCTACACCTTC. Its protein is CASSLGTGGGYYGYTF.

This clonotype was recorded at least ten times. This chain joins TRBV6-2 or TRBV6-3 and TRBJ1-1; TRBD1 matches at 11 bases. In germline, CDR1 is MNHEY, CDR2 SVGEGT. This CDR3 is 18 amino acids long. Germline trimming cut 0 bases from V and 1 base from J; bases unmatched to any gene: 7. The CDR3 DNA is TGTGCCAGCAGTTACTCGCGTGGGACAGGGGGTCAGAACACTGAAGCTTTCTTT. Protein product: CASSYSRGTGGQNTEAFF.

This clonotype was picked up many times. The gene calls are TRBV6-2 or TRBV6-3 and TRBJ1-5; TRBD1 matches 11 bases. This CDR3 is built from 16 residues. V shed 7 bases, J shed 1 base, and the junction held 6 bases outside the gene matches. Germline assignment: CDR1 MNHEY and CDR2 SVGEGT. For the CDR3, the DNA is TGTGCCAGCACCCGGACAGGGGGCGCGAGCAATCAGCCCCAGCATTTT. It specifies CASTRTGGASNQPQHF.

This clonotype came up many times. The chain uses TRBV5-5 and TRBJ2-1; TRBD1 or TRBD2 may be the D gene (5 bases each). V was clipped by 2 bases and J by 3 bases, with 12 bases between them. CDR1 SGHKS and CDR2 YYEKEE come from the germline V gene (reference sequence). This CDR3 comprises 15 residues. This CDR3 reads CASSFEDTSYNEQFF. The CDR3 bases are TGTGCCAGCAGCTTTGAGGACACTAGCTACAATGAGCAGTTCTTC.

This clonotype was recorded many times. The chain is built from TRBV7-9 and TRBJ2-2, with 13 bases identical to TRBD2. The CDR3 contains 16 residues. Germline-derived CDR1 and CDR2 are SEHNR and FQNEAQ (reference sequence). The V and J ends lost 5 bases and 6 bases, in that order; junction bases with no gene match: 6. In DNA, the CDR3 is TGTGCCAGCAGCCCAAGGACTAGCGGGAGACCCGGGGAGCTGTTTTTT. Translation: CASSPRTSGRPGELFF.

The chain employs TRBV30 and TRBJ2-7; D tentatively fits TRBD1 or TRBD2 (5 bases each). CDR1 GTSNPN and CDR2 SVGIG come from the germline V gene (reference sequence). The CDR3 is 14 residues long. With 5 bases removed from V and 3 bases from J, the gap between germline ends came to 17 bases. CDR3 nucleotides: TGTGCCTGGTCCTCCGGGACGGTGCTCTACGAGCAGTACTTC. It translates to CAWSSGTVLYEQYF.

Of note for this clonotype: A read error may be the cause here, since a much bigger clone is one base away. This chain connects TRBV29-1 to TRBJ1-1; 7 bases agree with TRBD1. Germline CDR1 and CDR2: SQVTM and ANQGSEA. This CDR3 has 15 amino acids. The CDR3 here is CSVEGTGTANTEALF. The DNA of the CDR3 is TGCAGCGTTGAAGGTACCGGGACAGCGAACACTGAAGCTCTCTTT.

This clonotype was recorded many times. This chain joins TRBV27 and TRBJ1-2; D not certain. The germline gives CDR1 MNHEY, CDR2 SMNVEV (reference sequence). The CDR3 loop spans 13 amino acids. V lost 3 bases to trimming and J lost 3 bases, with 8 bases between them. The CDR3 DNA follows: TGTGCCAGCAGTTTCCGGCCGTACTATGGCTACACCTTC. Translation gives CASSFRPYYGYTF.

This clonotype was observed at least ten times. CDR3 loop: CASRSGRSSYNEQFF. Here the CDR3 DNA reads TGTGCCTCACGTAGCGGGAGGTCCTCCTACAATGAGCAGTTCTTC. The V call is TRBV30, the J call TRBJ2-1, with TRBD2 matching 10 bases. The J segment lost 0 bases and the V segment lost 7 bases, leaving 6 bases of the junction unmatched. Germline CDR1 is GTSNPN and CDR2 is SVGIG (reference sequence). CDR3 length equals 15 residues.

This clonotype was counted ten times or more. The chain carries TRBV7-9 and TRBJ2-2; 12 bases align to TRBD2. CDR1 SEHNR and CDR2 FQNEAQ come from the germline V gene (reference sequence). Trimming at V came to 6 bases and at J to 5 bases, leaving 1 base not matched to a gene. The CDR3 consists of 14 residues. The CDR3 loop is CASRGLAGTGELFF. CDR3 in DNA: TGTGCCAGCAGAGGACTAGCGGGGACCGGGGAGCTGTTTTTT. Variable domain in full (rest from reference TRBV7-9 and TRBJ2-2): DTGVSQNPRHKITKRGQNVTFRCDPISEHNRLYWYRQTLGQGPEFLTYFQNEAQLEKSRLLSDRFSAERPKGSFSTLEIQRTEQGDSAMYLCASRGLAGTGELFFGEGSRLTVL.

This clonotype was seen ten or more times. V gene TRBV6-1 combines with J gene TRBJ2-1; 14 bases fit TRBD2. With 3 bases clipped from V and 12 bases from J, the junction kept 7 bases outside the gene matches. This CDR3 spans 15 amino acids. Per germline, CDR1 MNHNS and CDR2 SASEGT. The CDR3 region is CASSDGGTSGSWQFF. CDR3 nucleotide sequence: TGTGCCAGCAGTGATGGGGGGACTAGCGGGAGCTGGCAGTTCTTC.

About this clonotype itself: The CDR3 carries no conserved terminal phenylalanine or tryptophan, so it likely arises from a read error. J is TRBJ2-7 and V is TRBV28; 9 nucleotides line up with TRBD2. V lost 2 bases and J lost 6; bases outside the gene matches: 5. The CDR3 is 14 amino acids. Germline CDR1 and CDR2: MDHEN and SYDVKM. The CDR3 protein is CASSLRREGSEQYA. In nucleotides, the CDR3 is TGTGCCAGCAGTTTACGGCGGGAGGGTAGCGAGCAGTACGCC.